The 8 T cell receptor beta chains given below trace back to one sample, sequenced in a study of shared clonotypes between healthy human individuals. Clones were sequenced by immunoSEQ multiplex PCR, and TCRdb holds only the in-frame ones, with some missing. The table has about 2.2 million clones, 85% to 95% seen once; the top ten hold 1.5% to 2%. The naive CD8 population came from CD45RO-negative cells selected for CCR7, without terminally differentiated effector memory CD45RA+ cells. The specimen was naive CD8+ T cells from PBMCs. These receptors were collected from a young man in good health. Some clones in this sample may be carry-over from other donors' samples.

The chain joins TRBV7-3 to TRBJ2-7, with TRBD1 identical over 8 bases. CDR3 size: 16 residues. Losses at the gene ends were 4 bases for V and 0 bases for J; bases not matched to a gene: 8. CDR1 SGHTA and CDR2 FQGTGA come from the germline V gene. CDR3 in DNA: TGTGCCAGCAGCTCGACCGGGACAGGTAGCTCCTACGAGCAGTACTTC. Protein: CASSSTGTGSSYEQYF.

This rearrangement joins TRBV5-1 to TRBJ1-1; 8 bases align to TRBD1. The CDR3 is 15 amino acids. Germline CDR1 SGHRS, CDR2 YFSETQ. Germline trimming cut 1 base from V and 2 bases from J; bases unmatched to any gene: 4. The CDR3 reads CASSLWTGFNTEAFF. CDR3 coding DNA: TGCGCCAGCAGCTTGTGGACAGGGTTCAACACTGAAGCTTTCTTT. The complete variable domain, with remaining parts taken from reference TRBV5-1 and TRBJ1-1, reads KAGVTQTPRYLIKTRGQQVTLSCSPISGHRSVSWYQQTPGQGLQFLFEYFSETQRNKGNFPGRFSGRQFSNSRSEMNVSTLELGDSALYLCASSLWTGFNTEAFFGQGTRLTVV.

V usage is TRBV13 and J usage is TRBJ2-5, with 7 bases lining up with TRBD1. V dropped 7 bases and J dropped 5; count of bases not matched to a gene: 7. CDR1 PRHDT and CDR2 FYEKMQ come from the germline V gene (reference sequence). The CDR3 totals 13 residues. CDR3 in DNA: TGTGCCAGCACGGGCAGGGGGTGGGAGACCCAGTACTTC. It encodes CASTGRGWETQYF.

The chain uses TRBV6-5 and TRBJ1-1; D gene ambiguous. CDR3 length equals 13 residues. With 11 bases removed from V and 1 base from J, the gap between germline ends came to 14 bases. From germline, CDR1 is MNHEY and CDR2 SVGAGI. CDR3 coding DNA: TGTGCCTCCCAGAAGAGGGAGAACACTGAAGCTTTCTTT. Amino acid sequence: CASQKRENTEAFF.

The chain couples TRBV2 to TRBJ2-1; tentative D call: TRBD2 (5 bases). Trimming removed 4 bases at V and 1 base at J, with 11 bases between. CDR1 and CDR2 from the germline V gene are SNHLY and FYNNEI. The CDR3 spans 15 residues. CDR3 nucleotide sequence: TGTGCCAGCAGTGTAGCGCGAACTTCCTACAATGAGCAGTTCTTC. This encodes CASSVARTSYNEQFF. Full variable domain (rest looked up from reference TRBV2 and TRBJ2-1): EPEVTQTPSHQVTQMGQEVILRCVPISNHLYFYWYRQILGQKVEFLVSFYNNEISEKSEIFDDQFSVERPDGSNFTLKIRSTKLEDSAMYFCASSVARTSYNEQFFGPGTRLTVL.

The rearrangement uses TRBV7-9 and TRBJ2-1; D is unresolved. Trimming took 9 bases from V and 0 from J, leaving 18 bases between them. This CDR3 has 16 amino acids. Germline V gene data show CDR1 as SEHNR and CDR2 as FQNEAQ (reference sequence). CDR3: CASRTGGPSSYNEQFF. CDR3 nucleotides: TGTGCCAGTCGTACGGGTGGGCCAAGCTCCTACAATGAGCAGTTCTTC.

The V and J genes are TRBV5-1 and TRBJ2-7; maybe TRBD2 (6 bases). V shed 2 bases and J shed 2 bases, with 14 bases lying between them. Germline assignment: CDR1 SGHRS and CDR2 YFSETQ. The CDR3 is made up of 15 amino acids. CDR3 loop: CASSLPGLETYEQYF. CDR3 sequence (DNA): TGCGCCAGCAGCTTACCGGGACTGGAGACCTACGAGCAGTACTTC.

J is TRBJ2-2 and V is TRBV4-1; D is perhaps TRBD1 or TRBD2 (6 bases each). V lost 1 base and J lost 6, with 21 bases in between. The CDR3 runs to 18 residues. The germline gives CDR1 MGHRA, CDR2 YSYEKL. The CDR3 protein is CASSQVGRGGRQSGELFF. The DNA of the CDR3 is TGCGCCAGCAGCCAAGTAGGGCGAGGGGGGAGGCAATCCGGGGAGCTGTTTTTT.